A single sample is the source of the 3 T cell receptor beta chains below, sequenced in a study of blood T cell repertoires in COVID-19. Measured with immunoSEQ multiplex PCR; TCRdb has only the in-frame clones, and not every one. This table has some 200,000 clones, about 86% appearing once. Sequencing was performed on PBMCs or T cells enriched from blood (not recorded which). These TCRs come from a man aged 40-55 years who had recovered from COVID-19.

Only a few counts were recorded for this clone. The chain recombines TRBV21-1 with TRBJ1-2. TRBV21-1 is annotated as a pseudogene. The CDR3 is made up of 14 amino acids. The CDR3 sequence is CASSKVELSYGYTF. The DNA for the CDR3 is TGTGCCAGCAGCAAAGTGGAGCTTTCCTATGGCTACACCTTC.

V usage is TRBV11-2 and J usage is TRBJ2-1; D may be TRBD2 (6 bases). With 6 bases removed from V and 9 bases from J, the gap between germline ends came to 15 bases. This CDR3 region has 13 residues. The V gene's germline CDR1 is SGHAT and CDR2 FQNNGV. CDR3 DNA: TGTGCCAGCAGGCCGACTAGTGTCAGTGAGCAGTTCTTC. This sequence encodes CASRPTSVSEQFF.

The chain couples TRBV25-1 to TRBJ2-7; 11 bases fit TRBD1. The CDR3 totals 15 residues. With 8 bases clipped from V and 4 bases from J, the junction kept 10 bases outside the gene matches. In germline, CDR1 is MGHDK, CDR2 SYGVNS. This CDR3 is CASLSAGQGVYEQYF. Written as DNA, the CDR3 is TGTGCCAGCCTTTCAGCGGGACAGGGGGTTTACGAGCAGTACTTC.